This section outlines one TCR beta chain sequence together with its context. The data belong to a study of blood T cell repertoires in COVID-19. Whole-study context: Sources were T cells, B-cell-depleted T cells, or PBMCs; the material itself was cDNA or gDNA.

Sequencing used immunoSEQ multiplex PCR; TCRdb keeps in-frame clones, though not all of them. The data show tens of thousands of clones, about nine tenths seen once. Sequencing was carried out using peripheral blood. The sequence was obtained from a woman at least 80 years old with active or convalescent COVID-19.

CDR3: CASSLRDTSYEQYF. The CDR3 coding sequence is TGTGCCAGCTCGCTCCGGGACACCTCCTACGAGCAGTACTTC. This chain links TRBV18 with TRBJ2-7; possibly TRBD1 for D (6 bases). Looked up from germline, CDR1 is KGHSH and CDR2 is LQKENI. The CDR3 runs 14 residues. V gave up 6 bases and J gave up 0 bases, with 12 bases separating them.